The sequence of this T cell receptor beta chain was determined in a study of control samples from healthy donors and cancer patients. The table lists this clone with a count of one. There are 14 residues in the CDR3. The V end was cut by 4 bases, the J end by 6 bases, with 11 bases between. The germline V gene has CDR1 SGHRS and CDR2 YFSETQ. The method was immunoSEQ multiplex PCR; TCRdb's version includes in-frame clones alone and lacks a portion of them. The repertoire consists of roughly 100,000 clones, with about 91% occurring once and the leading ten covering about 2.5%. What was sequenced was blood. The chain has TRBV5-1 and TRBJ1-6, with D hard to call. The TCR sequence derives from a woman younger than 35 in good health. This CDR3 is CASSPEAANSPLHF. CDR3 sequence (DNA): TGCGCCAGCAGCCCGGAGGCGGCTAATTCACCCCTCCACTTT.